This TCR beta chain was recovered during a study of response to subunit inactivated influenza vaccine. Whole-study results and caveats: The study's authors posited that every seasonal influenza vaccination enlists few new T cells.

Turning to this clonotype: Its target is unknown.

TCRdb ran MiXCR on the RT-PCR reads and lists one entry per CDR3 protein. The top ten clones hold 5.5% to 7% of a sample with some 640,000 distinct CDR3 sequences, approximately 15% of them seen once. V was pared by 0 bases and J by 2 bases, with 9 bases between. The CDR3 extends over 14 amino acids. Germline lookup yields CDR1 SGHRS and CDR2 YFSETQ. V gene TRBV5-1 combines with J gene TRBJ2-7, with a possible D match to TRBD1 (5 bases). The sample consisted of PBMCs from blood, taken roughly 15 days before vaccination. The sequence was obtained from a man aged 50 to 59 who received an inactivated influenza vaccine. The CDR3 DNA sequence: TGCGCCAGCAGCTTGGTTCCAGGGACCTACGAGCAGTACTTC. Protein: CASSLVPGTYEQYF.